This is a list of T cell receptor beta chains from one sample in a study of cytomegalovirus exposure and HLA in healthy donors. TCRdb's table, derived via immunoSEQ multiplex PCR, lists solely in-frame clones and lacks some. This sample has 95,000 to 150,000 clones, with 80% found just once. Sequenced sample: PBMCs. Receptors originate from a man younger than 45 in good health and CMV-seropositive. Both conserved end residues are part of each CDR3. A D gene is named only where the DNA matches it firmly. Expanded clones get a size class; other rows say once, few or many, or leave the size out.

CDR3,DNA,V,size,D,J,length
CASSAHGESYEQYF,TGTGCCAGCAGCGCACACGGAGAATCCTACGAGCAGTACTTC,TRBV9,.,.,TRBJ2-7,14
CASSDRGPGGYTF,TGTGCCAGTAGCGACAGGGGCCCAGGCGGCTACACCTTC,TRBV19,.,TRBD1,TRBJ1-2,13
CASSLGQTTGTQYF,TGCGCCAGCAGCTTGGGTCAGACCACGGGGACCCAGTACTTC,TRBV5-1,few,.,TRBJ2-5,14
CASSAAGGDSNQPQHF,TGTGCCAGCAGTGCAGCAGGGGGAGATAGCAATCAGCCCCAGCATTTT,TRBV2,.,TRBD1,TRBJ1-5,16
CASSLRPFTSGGAPYNEQFF,TGTGCCAGCAGCTTACGCCCCTTCACTAGCGGGGGGGCACCCTACAATGAGCAGTTCTTC,TRBV5-4,.,TRBD2,TRBJ2-1,20
CASSFQDTQYF,TGCGCCAGCAGCTTTCAGGATACGCAGTATTTT,TRBV5-1,few,.,TRBJ2-3,11
CASGILDFSYNEQFF,TGTGCCAGCGGAATCCTGGACTTCTCCTACAATGAGCAGTTCTTC,TRBV5-6,.,.,TRBJ2-1,15
CASSVFGGGDIDTQYF,TGTGCCAGCAGCGTATTTGGCGGGGGGGATATTGATACGCAGTATTTT,TRBV9,.,TRBD2,TRBJ2-3,16
CASSLGDSQETQYF,TGCGCCAGCAGCTTGGGTGACTCCCAAGAGACCCAGTACTTC,TRBV5-1,.,.,TRBJ2-5,14
CASRQGDEAFF,TGTGCCAGCCGTCAGGGTGATGAAGCTTTCTTT,TRBV27,.,.,TRBJ1-1,11
CASQAGGSGELFF,TGTGCCAGTCAAGCGGGGGGTTCCGGGGAGCTGTTTTTT,TRBV7-2,few,TRBD2,TRBJ2-2,13
CATRDRGRTGELFF,TGTGCCACCCGGGACAGGGGTAGGACCGGGGAGCTGTTTTTT,TRBV5-5,.,TRBD1,TRBJ2-2,14
CASSPGDVSAGELFF,TGTGCCAGCTCCCCGGGAGACGTGTCGGCCGGGGAGCTGTTTTTT,TRBV18,.,.,TRBJ2-2,15
CASTWTGSYEQYF,TGTGCCAGCACCTGGACAGGGTCCTACGAGCAGTACTTC,TRBV25-1,.,TRBD1,TRBJ2-7,13
CASSQDRGGETQYF,TGTGCCAGCAGCCAAGACCGGGGGGGAGAGACCCAGTACTTC,TRBV4-2,.,TRBD2,TRBJ2-5,14
CASSPRAGEGETQYF,TGTGCCAGCAGCCCGAGGGCAGGGGAGGGGGAGACCCAGTACTTC,TRBV7-6,.,.,TRBJ2-5,15
CASSLAGGDYEQYF,TGTGCCAGCAGCTTAGCGGGAGGGGACTACGAGCAGTACTTC,TRBV7-9,.,TRBD2,TRBJ2-7,14
CASRRGTGTDTQYF,TGTGCCTCCCGAAGGGGCACGGGCACAGATACGCAGTATTTT,TRBV4-2,.,.,TRBJ2-3,14
CASSTTGTAPGSEQFF,TGTGCCAGTAGTACGACCGGGACAGCACCAGGGAGTGAGCAGTTCTTC,TRBV19,few,TRBD1,TRBJ2-1,16
CASSSTPGQGLNYGYTF,TGTGCCAGCAGTTCTACCCCGGGACAGGGACTTAACTATGGCTACACCTTC,TRBV27,.,TRBD1,TRBJ1-2,17
CASSVQGNSYEQYF,TGTGCCAGCAGTGTCCAGGGAAACTCCTACGAGCAGTACTTC,TRBV2,.,.,TRBJ2-7,14
CASSLGLGSYPYEQYF,TGCGCCAGCAGCTTAGGGCTGGGCTCCTACCCCTACGAGCAGTACTTC,TRBV7-9,.,.,TRBJ2-7,16
CASKTGTGALGELFF,TGTGCCAGTAAAACCGGGACAGGGGCCCTCGGGGAGCTGTTTTTT,TRBV19,.,TRBD1,TRBJ2-2,15
CASSYSGPPADEAFF,TGTGCCAGCAGTTACTCGGGCCCCCCCGCCGATGAAGCTTTCTTT,TRBV6-5,.,.,TRBJ1-1,15
CASSSRTGNTEAFF,TGTGCCAGCAGCTCCAGGACTGGCAACACTGAAGCTTTCTTT,TRBV7-2,few,.,TRBJ1-1,14
CASSYGQGEYNEQFF,TGTGCCAGCAGCTACGGACAGGGAGAATACAATGAGCAGTTCTTC,TRBV6-6,.,TRBD1,TRBJ2-1,15
CASSIGTPGQTPEQYF,TGTGCCAGCAGCATCGGCACTCCGGGACAAACCCCCGAGCAGTACTTC,TRBV9,.,.,TRBJ2-7,16
CASSGQGEQYF,TGTGCCAGCAGCGGACAGGGCGAGCAGTACTTC,TRBV9,.,TRBD1,TRBJ2-7,11
CASSFVAGANTDTQYF,TGTGCCAGCAGCTTCGTAGCGGGGGCCAACACAGATACGCAGTATTTT,TRBV11-2,.,TRBD2,TRBJ2-3,16
CASSLRGGNTEAFF,TGTGCCAGCAGCCTAAGGGGAGGGAACACTGAAGCTTTCTTT,TRBV25-1,.,.,TRBJ1-1,14
CASSQTTGSYEQYF,TGCGCCAGCAGTCAAACGACAGGGTCCTACGAGCAGTACTTC,TRBV5-1,.,TRBD1,TRBJ2-7,14
CASSLEGPTGGSPLHF,TGTGCCAGCAGTCTAGAGGGACCTACAGGGGGTTCACCCCTCCACTTT,TRBV9,.,TRBD1,TRBJ1-6,16
CASSPGIATGEGQPQHF,TGTGCCAGCAGCCCCGGGATCGCAACGGGGGAGGGTCAGCCCCAGCATTTT,TRBV7-9,once,.,TRBJ1-5,17
CASSQSRGGSYNEQFF,TGTGCCAGCAGTCAATCTAGGGGGGGCTCCTACAATGAGCAGTTCTTC,TRBV25-1,.,.,TRBJ2-1,16
CASRLSRSGTEAFF,TGTGCCAGCCGCCTAAGTCGGTCTGGCACTGAAGCTTTCTTT,TRBV4-2,few,.,TRBJ1-1,14
CASWDSLSGNTIYF,TGTGCCAGTTGGGACAGCCTCTCTGGAAACACCATATATTTT,TRBV28,.,TRBD1,TRBJ1-3,14
CASSTAPRAEAFF,TGCGCCAGCAGCACCGCCCCGAGGGCTGAAGCTTTCTTT,TRBV5-1,.,.,TRBJ1-1,13
CASSAGTSGEPRYF,TGTGCCAGCAGCGCAGGGACTAGCGGGGAGCCCCGGTACTTC,TRBV9,.,TRBD2,TRBJ2-7,14
CASSFPGGADYGYTF,TGTGCCAGCAGCTTTCCCGGGGGGGCTGACTATGGCTACACCTTC,TRBV5-4,once,.,TRBJ1-2,15